The T cell receptor beta chain under discussion was sequenced for a study of T cell responses to AZD1222 COVID-19 vaccine. Here immunoSEQ multiplex PCR was the method, and the copy in TCRdb shows in-frame clones only, minus some. The profile shows about 91,000 clones, roughly 84% of them singletons. The study, taken as a whole, reports: Spike-specific TCR breadth and depth went up after people got two AZD1222 doses.

A single count supports this clone. The antigen remains undetermined. The CDR3 length is 13 residues. CDR1 and CDR2 from the germline V gene are ENHRY and SYGVKD. V lost 8 bases and J lost 5; bases outside the gene matches: 5. The chain has TRBV10-3 and TRBJ1-4, with 7 bases matching TRBD1. This clonotype was sampled from an adult in good health. The material sequenced was peripheral blood, taken on day 0 of AZD1222 vaccination. CDR3 in amino acids: CAIGGGPNEKLFF. The CDR3 DNA is TGTGCCATCGGAGGGGGCCCAAATGAAAAACTGTTTTTT.